This TCR beta chain was sequenced during a study of Graves' ophthalmopathy and Graves' hyperthyroidism. Points from the study as a whole: Detection in blood was also observed for most expanded thyroid clonotypes above 0.001 frequency.

RNA served as the template for amplifying TCR beta CDR3 regions. An opening RT-PCR round employed HTBI primers and preceded a second-round multiplex PCR. TCRdb itself ran the multiplex PCR reads through MiXCR, one entry per CDR3 protein. The sample lists about 740,000 distinct CDR3 sequences, roughly 41% seen once, with 44% in the top ten. Germline loops: CDR1 SEHNR, CDR2 FQNEAQ (reference sequence). The V gene lost 7 bases and the J gene lost 2 bases, with 8 bases spanning the gap. This CDR3 is 12 amino acids long. A word on this clonotype: Its antigen is not known.

The chain is built from TRBV7-9 and TRBJ1-2; no reliable D call. The receptor was derived from an adult man with Graves' ophthalmopathy. The sequenced material came from peripheral blood. CDR3 region: CASTHSNYGYTF. The DNA for the CDR3 is TGTGCCAGCACTCATAGCAACTATGGCTACACCTTC.